This entry lists 27 T cell receptor beta chains sequenced from one sample in a study of blood T cell repertoires in COVID-19. The protocol was immunoSEQ multiplex PCR, while the TCRdb copy is restricted to in-frame clones and leaves out a portion. This repertoire shows roughly 200,000 clones, more than 75% found once; its top ten account for approximately 5.6%. The sample comprised peripheral blood. Every receptor here comes from a man aged 40-49 years with active or convalescent COVID-19.

The rearrangement links TRBV5-1 to TRBJ1-1; D ambiguous. The CDR3 runs to 15 residues. CDR1 and CDR2 from the germline V gene are SGHRS and YFSETQ. V lost 0 bases to trimming and J lost 5 bases, with 14 bases between them. The CDR3 is CASSLVRGHGTEAFF. The DNA for the CDR3 is TGCGCCAGCAGCTTGGTTCGCGGGCATGGGACTGAAGCTTTCTTT.

The rearrangement joins TRBV27 to TRBJ1-2; D is unresolved. Per germline, CDR1 MNHEY and CDR2 SMNVEV (reference sequence). Deletions cut 8 bases from V and 8 bases from J, with 18 bases between. There are 13 residues in the CDR3. The CDR3 loop is CASGADVGSGYTF. The CDR3 nucleotides are TGTGCCAGCGGAGCGGATGTGGGGTCAGGCTACACCTTC.

The gene calls are TRBV7-8 and TRBJ1-5; D is undetermined. From germline, CDR1 is SGHVS and CDR2 FQNEAQ. The CDR3 has 17 amino acids. Between the trimmed V and J ends, which lost 0 bases and 5 bases, there was a span of 17 bases. CDR3 bases: TGTGCCAGCAGCTTAGCGATTGCTCCAAAACACGATCAGCCCCAGCATTTT. Protein: CASSLAIAPKHDQPQHF. Combining the CDR3 with reference TRBV7-8 and TRBJ1-5 gives the whole variable domain GAGVSQSPRYKVAKRGQDVALRCDPISGHVSLFWYQQALGQGPEFLTYFQNEAQLDKSGLPSDRFFAERPEGSVSTLKIQRTQQEDSAVYLCASSLAIAPKHDQPQHFGDGTRLSIL.

The rearrangement joins TRBV20-1 to TRBJ2-7; D is ambiguous. V dropped 2 bases and J dropped 4 bases, with 6 bases sitting between them. The CDR3 covers 11 residues. The germline gives CDR1 DFQATT, CDR2 SNEGSKA (reference sequence). CDR3 sequence reads: CSARQVYEQYF. The CDR3 DNA is TGCAGTGCTAGACAGGTTTACGAGCAGTACTTC.

This chain uses TRBV5-4 with TRBJ1-6, with 9 bases fitting TRBD1. CDR1 and CDR2 from the germline V gene are SGHNT and YYREEE (reference sequence). The CDR3 length is 14 residues. Trimming at V came to 0 bases and at J to 11 bases, leaving 3 bases not matched to a gene. The CDR3 spells CASSLDRGQTPLHF. CDR3 coding DNA: TGTGCCAGCAGCTTGGACAGGGGGCAGACACCCCTCCACTTT.

The gene calls are TRBV7-8 and TRBJ2-3; 10 bases line up with TRBD2. Trimming took 5 bases from V and 0 from J; bases not matched to a gene: 5. The CDR3 consists of 16 residues. Per the germline V gene, CDR1 is SGHVS and CDR2 is FQNEAQ. The DNA of the CDR3 is TGTGCCAGCAGCGCCGATAGCGGGGGGAGCACAGATACGCAGTATTTT. Its translation is CASSADSGGSTDTQYF.

The chain is built from TRBV20-1 and TRBJ2-2, with 7 bases that match TRBD2. CDR3 length: 14 residues. V was pared by 3 bases and J by 7 bases, with 8 bases of the junction left unmatched. The germline V gene encodes CDR1 DFQATT and CDR2 SNEGSKA (reference sequence). The CDR3 is CSASLSGKGGELFF. CDR3 nucleotide sequence: TGCAGTGCTAGTCTGAGCGGGAAGGGCGGGGAGCTGTTTTTT.

In its sample, this clone was seen a few times. One end of the junction varies from germline; a read error may be responsible. The gene calls are TRBV3-1 (or the pseudogene TRBV3-2) and TRBJ1-1; a weak D match, TRBD1 (6 bases). Germline V CDR1 and CDR2: LGHDT, YNNKEL (reference sequence). This CDR3 is built from 14 residues. The CDR3 DNA reads TGTGCCAGCAGCCACAGGGGCCTGAAGACTGAAGCTTTCTTT. Encoded protein: CASSHRGLKTEAFF.

The CDR3 coding sequence is TGCGCCAGCAGCTTGGCCCGGGGGGTTGCAGATACGCAGTATTTT. Its protein product is CASSLARGVADTQYF. The chain carries TRBV5-1 and TRBJ2-3; 7 bases are a match to TRBD2. V lost 0 bases, J lost 4 bases, and 5 bases stayed unmatched. This CDR3 spans 15 amino acids. The germline gives CDR1 SGHRS, CDR2 YFSETQ.

The V gene is TRBV7-5, the J gene TRBJ2-2; the D call in the table, TRBD2, was not verified against the DNA. TRBV7-5 is assigned pseudogene status. The CDR3 loop spans 16 amino acids. The CDR3 spells CVRSLRGGANTGELFF. CDR3 DNA: TGTGTCAGAAGCTTAAGAGGGGGGGCGAACACCGGGGAGCTGTTTTTT.

The chain uses TRBV20-1 and TRBJ1-2; D call uncertain. V was pared by 2 bases and J by 5 bases, with 6 bases between. Germline V CDR1 and CDR2: DFQATT, SNEGSKA (reference sequence). The CDR3 runs 11 residues. CDR3 nucleotides: TGCAGTGCTAGAAACAGTTATGGCTACACCTTC. Translated, it gives CSARNSYGYTF.

The V and J genes are TRBV11-3 and TRBJ2-2; tentatively, D is TRBD2 (6 bases). The CDR3 has 13 residues. Germline CDR1 reads SGHNT; CDR2 reads YENEEA. The V end lost 5 bases, the J end lost 5 bases, and 9 bases lay between the germline ends. CDR3 sequence: CASSMTRTGELFF. The CDR3, as DNA: TGTGCCAGCAGCATGACTAGAACCGGGGAGCTGTTTTTT.

The chain combines TRBV7-9 with TRBJ2-7; D is unclear. The germline V gene has CDR1 SEHNR and CDR2 FQNEAQ (reference sequence). Trimming removed 1 base from V and 9 bases from J, with 13 bases in between. This CDR3 has 13 residues. The CDR3 loop is CASSLGPGLGQYF. The CDR3 DNA reads TGTGCCAGCAGCTTAGGGCCAGGCTTGGGGCAGTACTTC.

This clone occurred a few times. V is TRBV27 and J is TRBJ2-1, with D possibly matching TRBD1 (6 bases). CDR3 size: 18 residues. CDR1 MNHEY and CDR2 SMNVEV come from the germline V gene (reference sequence). V gave up 2 bases and J gave up 4 bases, with 21 bases separating them. The CDR3 DNA reads as TGTGCCAGCAGTTTACTGACAACGGGACAACAAGATTACAATGAGCAGTTCTTC. It codes for CASSLLTTGQQDYNEQFF.

V is TRBV9 and J is TRBJ2-1; 16 nucleotides match TRBD2. The V gene end was trimmed by 4 bases and the J gene end by 6 bases; junction bases not matched to a gene: 10. Germline CDR1 reads SGDLS; CDR2 reads YYNGEE. CDR3 length: 18 amino acids. This CDR3 is CASSQGLAGGKSGNEQFF. The CDR3 DNA is TGTGCCAGCAGCCAGGGACTAGCGGGGGGGAAGTCCGGCAATGAGCAGTTCTTC.

The genes are TRBV11-2 and TRBJ2-3; D remains unclear. Germline V gives CDR1 SGHAT, CDR2 FQNNGV. Trimming stripped 4 bases from V and 5 bases from J, with 7 bases between. The CDR3 has 12 residues. CDR3 nucleotide sequence: TGTGCCAGCAGCTCATCAGGAGATACGCAGTATTTT. Its translation is CASSSSGDTQYF.

This chain links TRBV16 with TRBJ1-4; unclear D gene. The CDR3 covers 14 residues. Trimming pared 4 bases from V and 5 bases from J, leaving 11 bases between. CDR1 and CDR2 from the germline V gene are KGHSY and FQNENV. CDR3 nucleotides: TGTGCCAGCAGCCTCGACACAAGGAATGAAAAACTGTTTTTT. Translating it yields CASSLDTRNEKLFF.

The gene calls are TRBV12-3 or TRBV12-4 and TRBJ2-7; maybe TRBD2 (5 bases). This CDR3 has 13 residues. V was shortened by 2 bases and J by 5 bases, with 10 bases between the two germline ends. The CDR3 DNA reads as TGTGCCAGCAGTTTACGGCGGAGGCACGAGCAGTACTTC. Translation gives CASSLRRRHEQYF.

The chain joins TRBV7-3 to TRBJ2-7; weak D call: TRBD2 (6 bases). Germline CDR1 reads SGHTA; CDR2 reads FQGTGA. This CDR3 is 14 amino acids long. V shed 1 base and J shed 5 bases, with 12 bases lying between them. This CDR3 reads CASSLMGGGDEQYF. For the CDR3, the DNA is TGTGCCAGCAGCTTAATGGGCGGAGGGGACGAGCAGTACTTC.

The chain combines TRBV7-3 with TRBJ2-2, with 9 bases fitting TRBD2. Per the germline V gene, CDR1 is SGHTA and CDR2 is FQGTGA. CDR3 length: 15 amino acids. V shed 5 bases and J 7 bases; nucleotides not matched to a gene: 8. CDR3 amino acids: CASSPQAGGDGELFF. In nucleotides, the CDR3 is TGTGCCAGCAGCCCCCAGGCGGGGGGGGACGGGGAGCTGTTTTTT. The entire variable domain, with the rest obtained from reference TRBV7-3 and TRBJ2-2, is as follows: GAGVSQTPSNKVTEKGKYVELRCDPISGHTALYWYRQSLGQGPEFLIYFQGTGAADDSGLPNDRFFAVRPEGSVSTLKIQRTERGDSAVYLCASSPQAGGDGELFFGEGSRLTVL.

V usage is TRBV21-1 and J usage is TRBJ2-5; TRBD1 reflects the table's D call only, with no check against the DNA. TRBV21-1 is recorded as a pseudogene. CDR3 length equals 15 residues. CDR3 amino acids: CASSTETGEQETQYF. CDR3 bases: TGTGCCAGCAGCACCGAGACAGGGGAACAAGAGACCCAGTACTTC.

The chain has TRBV27 and TRBJ1-4, with 9 bases identical to TRBD1. The germline gives CDR1 MNHEY, CDR2 SMNVEV (reference sequence). Trimming cost V 6 bases and J 8 bases; bases outside gene matches: 16. This CDR3 has 17 residues. Here the CDR3 DNA reads TGTGCCAGCAGCCCTGGACAGGGGTCGGGGAGGAGGGAAAAACTGTTTTTT. Protein product: CASSPGQGSGRREKLFF.

The CDR3 sequence: CSVRPLAASTDTQYF. The CDR3 coding sequence is TGCAGCGTCCGACCTCTAGCTGCTAGCACAGATACGCAGTATTTT. This chain links TRBV29-1 with TRBJ2-3; possible D gene TRBD2, 5 bases. The CDR3 extends over 15 amino acids. V was trimmed by 6 bases and J by 0 bases, leaving 16 bases between them. Per the germline V gene, CDR1 is SQVTM and CDR2 is ANQGSEA.

This chain uses TRBV5-8 with TRBJ1-1, with TRBD1 identical over 10 bases. This CDR3 has 17 residues. Germline loops: CDR1 SGHTS, CDR2 YDEGEE. Germline trimming cut 4 bases from V and 5 bases from J; bases unmatched to any gene: 14. CDR3 DNA: TGTGCCAGCAGCGTAAGGGACAGGGGCGTTAGAGGGACTGAAGCTTTCTTT. Its protein is CASSVRDRGVRGTEAFF.

This chain joins TRBV4-2 and TRBJ2-7; 10 bases are shared with TRBD2. The germline CDR1 and CDR2 sequences are LGHNA and YNFKEQ. The CDR3 spans 19 residues. Losses at the gene ends were 0 bases for V and 2 bases for J; bases not matched to a gene: 13. The CDR3 loop reads CASSQDVRASGSSPYEQYF. DNA for the CDR3: TGTGCCAGCAGCCAAGACGTCAGGGCTAGCGGGAGCTCTCCCTACGAGCAGTACTTC.

The chain has TRBV7-8 and TRBJ2-3; the D gene is possibly TRBD2 (6 bases). The CDR3 has 13 residues. Trimming shortened V by 5 bases and J by 8 bases, and 14 bases separated the two germline ends. Looked up from germline, CDR1 is SGHVS and CDR2 is FQNEAQ. The CDR3 region has the DNA TGTGCCAGCAGCCCGGACCTCGGGGGTACGCAGTATTTT. Translation gives CASSPDLGGTQYF.

This rearrangement joins TRBV2 to TRBJ1-2, with 10 bases fitting TRBD1. The length of the CDR3 is 14 residues. Germline CDR1 SNHLY, CDR2 FYNNEI. V lost 5 bases and J lost 6; bases outside the gene matches: 6. The CDR3: CASSRDRGTDGYTF. The DNA for the CDR3 is TGTGCCAGCAGTAGGGACAGGGGTACCGATGGCTACACCTTC. Drawing the rest from reference TRBV2 and TRBJ1-2, the complete variable domain is EPEVTQTPSHQVTQMGQEVILRCVPISNHLYFYWYRQILGQKVEFLVSFYNNEISEKSEIFDDQFSVERPDGSNFTLKIRSTKLEDSAMYFCASSRDRGTDGYTFGSGTRLTVV.